Below, 4 T cell receptor beta chains from the same sample are listed, as sequenced in a study of blood T cells in healthy people across ages. The second PCR ran roughly 7 to 11 cycles with a sample-barcoded 5' primer and J-beta primers. TCRdb re-analysed the 5' RACE reads in MiXCR, keeping a single row per CDR3 protein. Of 600,000 or so distinct CDR3 sequences listed, 25% to 35% are singletons. Sequences were obtained from blood. The receptors come from a woman of 80 years or more in good health.

At least ten counts were recorded for this clonotype. V gene TRBV2 combines with J gene TRBJ2-3; D remains ambiguous. Per germline, CDR1 SNHLY and CDR2 FYNNEI. This CDR3 is 13 amino acids long. V gave up 5 bases and J gave up 5 bases, with 11 bases separating them. The CDR3 DNA reads as TGTGCCAGCAGTCGAAACGTAGGAGATACGCAGTATTTT. Protein sequence: CASSRNVGDTQYF.

This clonotype was counted only a few times. This chain connects TRBV6-1 to TRBJ1-1; D might be TRBD1 (5 bases). CDR1 MNHNS and CDR2 SASEGT come from the germline V gene. V was pared by 4 bases and J by 3 bases, with 12 bases between. CDR3 length: 14 amino acids. The CDR3 nucleotides are TGTGCCAGCAGTGGGACACTTTTTGACACTGAAGCTTTCTTT. It encodes CASSGTLFDTEAFF.

This chain uses TRBV29-1 with TRBJ2-7, with 7 bases fitting TRBD2. Germline CDR1 is SQVTM and CDR2 is ANQGSEA. V lost 3 bases and J lost 5; bases outside the gene matches: 7. This CDR3 is 13 amino acids long. The CDR3 region is CSVEAGDPNEQYF. The CDR3 DNA follows: TGCAGCGTTGAGGCGGGAGATCCCAACGAGCAGTACTTC.

J is TRBJ1-4 and V is TRBV28; perhaps TRBD1 as D (5 bases). CDR1 MDHEN and CDR2 SYDVKM come from the germline V gene. Trimming pared 3 bases from V and 13 bases from J, leaving 15 bases between. This CDR3 is built from 13 residues. CDR3 bases: TGTGCCAGCAGTTTTAGGTGGGGTGGGGCACTGTTTTTT. Its protein is CASSFRWGGALFF. Combining the CDR3 with reference TRBV28 and TRBJ1-4 gives the whole variable domain DVKVTQSSRYLVKRTGEKVFLECVQDMDHENMFWYRQDPGLGLRLIYFSYDVKMKEKGDIPEGYSVSREKKERFSLILESASTNQTSMYLCASSFRWGGALFFGSGTQLSVL.